This T cell receptor beta chain comes out of a study of blood T cells in healthy people across ages. General study results and limits: Among long-lived donors, naive CD4+ cells were more numerous and diversity higher than in aged donors.

The table lists this clonotype with a few counts. Its antigen is currently unknown. The CDR3 spans 15 residues. The J segment lost 5 bases and the V segment lost 0 bases, leaving 4 bases of the junction unmatched. The germline V gene has CDR1 SGHRS and CDR2 YFSETQ. For the second PCR, which ran for about 6 to 11 cycles, a sample-barcoded 5' primer and a J-beta primer mix were used. There were at least 2.5 million CDR3-containing paired-end reads obtained from each sample. TCRdb ran MiXCR on the 5' RACE reads and lists one entry per CDR3 protein. This sample has 1.5 million to 2 million distinct CDR3 sequences, with 28% found just once.

Input material: blood. The rearrangement uses TRBV5-1 and TRBJ2-1, with 8 bases lining up with TRBD2. This TCR derives from a young woman in good health. The CDR3 nucleotides read TGCGCCAGCAGCTTGGAAGCGGGAGTGGACAATGAGCAGTTCTTC. This codes for CASSLEAGVDNEQFF.